Detailed here is one T cell receptor beta chain. One entry per CDR3 protein results from TCRdb running MiXCR on the 5' RACE reads. In the table there are roughly 750,000 distinct CDR3 sequences, 21% of which are singletons. These data are taken from a study of identical twins. V was clipped by 0 bases and J by 8 bases; unmatched bases: 6. From germline, CDR1 is MNHEY and CDR2 SVGAGI. The CDR3 extends over 15 amino acids. Separately, the same data were catalogued under a study of T cells expressing NK-cell markers.

V and J are TRBV6-5 and TRBJ2-3, with 9 bases fitting TRBD1. Sequencing used PBMCs. The source is a woman between 18 and 30 years old in good health. Here the CDR3 reads CASSYSGQGAGTQYF. The CDR3 bases are TGTGCCAGCAGTTACTCGGGACAGGGAGCAGGTACGCAGTATTTT.